Shown below are 18 T cell receptor beta chains from a single sample sequenced in a study of molecular identifiers for immune sequencing clone quantification. Via MiXCR, TCRdb re-called the PCR reads, giving one row per CDR3 protein. The data hold over 70,000 distinct CDR3 sequences, with roughly 23% observed a single time. The sequenced material came from naive CD8+ T cells from blood, with Jurkat cell RNA spiked in. Subset of the sample: FACS-sorted CD8+CD4-CCR7+CD45RA+ naive T cells. These receptors all stem from a human donor in good health. Some libraries in this study had Jurkat cell RNA spiked in.

There are a few counts of this clonotype. V gene TRBV6-2 or TRBV6-3 combines with J gene TRBJ2-7; weak D call: TRBD1 (6 bases). The CDR3 length is 14 residues. In germline, CDR1 is MNHEY, CDR2 SVGEGT. Trimming removed 6 bases from V and 2 bases from J, with 14 bases in between. The CDR3 here is CASSISGQTYEQYF. The DNA of the CDR3 is TGTGCCAGCAGCATATCGGGACAAACCTACGAGCAGTACTTC.

The V gene is TRBV5-3, the J gene TRBJ2-3, with 8 nucleotides matching TRBD1. TRBV5-3 is identified as an open reading frame with a role that is uncertain. The V and J ends lost 8 bases and 3 bases, in that order; junction bases with no gene match: 11. This CDR3 comprises 15 residues. CDR3 in DNA: TGTGCCAGCAGCCTCAGGGGGCTGGGGACAGATACGCAGTATTTT. Amino acid sequence: CASSLRGLGTDTQYF.

The J gene is TRBJ1-5, the V gene TRBV19, with D possibly TRBD1 on 6 matching bases. Germline V lookup: CDR1 LNHDA, CDR2 SQIVND (reference sequence). There are 14 residues in the CDR3. V was pared by 5 bases and J by 5 bases, with 13 bases between. CDR3 sequence: CASSPTGPHQPQHF. CDR3 bases: TGTGCCAGTAGTCCTACAGGGCCCCATCAGCCCCAGCATTTT. Full variable domain (remainder filled in from reference TRBV19 and TRBJ1-5): DGGITQSPKYLFRKEGQNVTLSCEQNLNHDAMYWYRQDPGQGLRLIYYSQIVNDFQKGDIAEGYSVSREKKESFPLTVTSAQKNPTAFYLCASSPTGPHQPQHFGDGTRLSIL.

Concerning this clonotype: A junction boundary mismatches the germline segment, possibly from a read error. This chain uses TRBV20-1 with TRBJ2-7; D may be TRBD1 (5 bases). The CDR3 covers 15 residues. CDR1 and CDR2 (germline): DFQATT, SNEGSKA (reference sequence). CDR3: CSARGRGHSSYERYF. CDR3 sequence (DNA): TGCAGTGCTAGAGGTCGAGGACACTCCTCCTACGAGCGGTACTTC.

This clonotype was found once. A much larger clonotype is one base distant, so this may be a read error. This sequence joins TRBV7-6 and TRBJ1-1; TRBD1 aligns across 7 bases. The trim removed 5 bases at V and 3 bases at J, leaving 15 bases unmatched. The germline gives CDR1 SGHVS, CDR2 FNYEAQ. The CDR3 totals 17 residues. This CDR3 reads CASSPWDSNPMYTEAFF. The CDR3 nucleotides read TGTGCCAGCAGCCCCTGGGACAGCAACCCCATGTACACTGAAGCTTTCTTT.

On this clonotype: It may be a read error: a sequence one base away is much more abundant. This chain connects TRBV12-3 or TRBV12-4 to TRBJ2-1; possibly TRBD1 for D (5 bases). The CDR3 totals 12 residues. CDR3: CASSPQGNERFF. The CDR3 DNA follows: TGTGCCAGCAGCCCCCAGGGTAATGAGCGGTTCTTC.

The chain couples TRBV20-1 to TRBJ2-7; unclear D gene. V lost 6 bases to trimming and J lost 2 bases, with 17 bases between them. The CDR3 is 14 residues long. CDR1 DFQATT and CDR2 SNEGSKA come from the germline V gene (reference sequence). The CDR3 bases are TGCAGTGCCCCCGACACTAAGCCCGCCTACGAGCAGTACTTC. Its translation is CSAPDTKPAYEQYF.

This clonotype was recorded many times. V is TRBV5-6 and J is TRBJ1-1; D is unclear. V lost 4 bases and J lost 6, with 10 bases in between. The CDR3 runs to 12 residues. Germline-derived CDR1 and CDR2 are SGHDT and YYEEEE. CDR3 sequence: CASSPGVAEAFF. The CDR3 nucleotides read TGTGCCAGCAGCCCGGGAGTGGCTGAAGCTTTCTTT.

This clonotype was observed at least ten times. CDR3 bases: TGTGCCAGCAGCTCCCCAAGGGACAGGGTGAGGACTGAAGCTTTCTTT. Translation gives CASSSPRDRVRTEAFF. The rearrangement links TRBV7-9 to TRBJ1-1; 9 bases line up with TRBD1. The CDR3 extends over 16 amino acids. V gave up 4 bases and J gave up 5 bases; unmatched junction bases: 11. Germline-derived CDR1 and CDR2 are SEHNR and FQNEAQ (reference sequence).

Remarks on this clonotype: A much larger clone differs from this one at a single base, so this may be a read error. This chain links TRBV6-2 or TRBV6-3 with TRBJ2-5; 7 nucleotides align to TRBD1. The CDR3 is made up of 15 amino acids. Germline CDR1 and CDR2: MNHEY and SVGEGT. Unmatched junction bases numbered 7, after V lost 6 bases and J lost 0 bases. DNA for the CDR3: TGTGCCAGCAGACGCTACGACAGGGACCAAGAGACCCAGTACTTC. Protein product: CASRRYDRDQETQYF.

This clonotype was seen a few times. The chain combines TRBV19 with TRBJ2-3; D gene uncertain. The V gene's germline CDR1 is LNHDA and CDR2 SQIVND (reference sequence). The CDR3 sequence is 15 residues long. With 3 bases removed from V and 0 bases from J, the gap between germline ends came to 10 bases. The chain's CDR3 is CASSIYLSSTDTQYF. The CDR3 bases are TGTGCCAGTAGTATTTACTTATCTAGCACAGATACGCAGTATTTT.

This clonotype was counted between two and nine times. The rearrangement joins TRBV27 to TRBJ2-1; the D is unclear. CDR3 size: 14 residues. CDR1 MNHEY and CDR2 SMNVEV come from the germline V gene (reference sequence). V lost 8 bases and J lost 6, with 17 bases in between. The DNA of the CDR3 is TGTGCCAGCTATGGGAAGGAATGGGGCAATGAGCAGTTCTTC. Translated, it gives CASYGKEWGNEQFF.

This clonotype has ten or more counts. This CDR3 reads CASSPGFRDTQYF. The CDR3 coding sequence is TGTGCCAGCAGTCCAGGGTTCCGAGATACGCAGTATTTT. V usage is TRBV12-3 or TRBV12-4 and J usage is TRBJ2-3; tentative D call: TRBD1 (5 bases). This CDR3 is 13 amino acids long. Trimming stripped 5 bases from V and 5 bases from J, with 11 bases between.

The chain carries TRBV11-1 and TRBJ2-5; D unresolved. V lost 1 base and J 1 base, leaving 10 bases between the germline ends. The CDR3 spans 15 residues. Germline lookup yields CDR1 SGHAT and CDR2 FQDESV (reference sequence). The CDR3 region has the DNA TGTGCCAGCAGCTTAGTACCCGGACCCCAAGAGACCCAGTACTTC. This codes for CASSLVPGPQETQYF.

Remarks on this clonotype: A much larger clone sits a single nucleotide away, making a read error possible. This chain connects TRBV24-1 to TRBJ2-3; tentatively, D is TRBD1 (6 bases). Germline V gene lookup returns CDR1 KGHDR and CDR2 SFDVKD. The CDR3 consists of 18 residues. CDR3: CAASGVQGANHGADTQYF. The CDR3, as DNA: TGTGCCGCCAGTGGGGTACAGGGCGCTAACCATGGGGCAGATACGCAGTATTTT.

The table lists this clonotype with a few counts. In nucleotides, the CDR3 is TGTGCCAGCAGTGAGCCGGATTCCTACTACGAGCAGTACTTC. Translation gives CASSEPDSYYEQYF. The chain combines TRBV25-1 with TRBJ2-7; D unclear. Trimming took 3 bases from V and 3 from J, leaving 12 bases between them. The CDR3 is made up of 14 amino acids. The germline CDR1 and CDR2 sequences are MGHDK and SYGVNS.

This clonotype was observed many times. V gene TRBV29-1 combines with J gene TRBJ2-2; the D gene is possibly TRBD1 (6 bases). Germline V gives CDR1 SQVTM, CDR2 ANQGSEA. CDR3 length equals 12 residues. Trimming took off 8 bases at V and 1 base at J, with 8 bases between the two ends. CDR3 coding DNA: TGCAGCCTGACAGGGAACACCGGGGAGCTGTTTTTT. Translated: CSLTGNTGELFF.

Of note for this clonotype: A much larger clonotype is one base distant, so this may be a read error. V gene TRBV13 combines with J gene TRBJ1-2, with 7 bases matching TRBD1. This CDR3 spans 13 amino acids. Germline CDR1 PRHDT, CDR2 FYEKMQ (reference sequence). V lost 5 bases and J lost 6; bases outside the gene matches: 6. The CDR3 protein is CASSLDRLHGYTF. Here the CDR3 DNA reads TGTGCCAGCAGCCTGGACAGGTTACATGGCTACACCTTC.